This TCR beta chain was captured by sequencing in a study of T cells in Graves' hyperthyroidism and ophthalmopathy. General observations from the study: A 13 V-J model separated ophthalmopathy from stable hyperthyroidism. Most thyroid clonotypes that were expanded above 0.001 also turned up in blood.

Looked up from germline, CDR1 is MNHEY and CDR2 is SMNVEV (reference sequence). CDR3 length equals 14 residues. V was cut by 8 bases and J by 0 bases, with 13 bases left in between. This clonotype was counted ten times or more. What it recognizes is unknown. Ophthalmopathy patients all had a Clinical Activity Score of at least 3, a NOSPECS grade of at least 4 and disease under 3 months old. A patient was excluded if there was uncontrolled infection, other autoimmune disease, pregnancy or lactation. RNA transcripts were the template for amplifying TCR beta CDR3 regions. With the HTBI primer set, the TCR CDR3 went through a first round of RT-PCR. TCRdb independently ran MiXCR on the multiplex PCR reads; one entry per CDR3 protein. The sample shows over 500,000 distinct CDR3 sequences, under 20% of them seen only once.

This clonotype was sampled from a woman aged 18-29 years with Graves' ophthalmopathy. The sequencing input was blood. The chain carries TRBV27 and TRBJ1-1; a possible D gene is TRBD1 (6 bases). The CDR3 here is CASGNRAMNTEAFF. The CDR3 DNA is TGTGCCAGCGGAAACAGGGCGATGAACACTGAAGCTTTCTTT.